The source of this T cell receptor (beta chain) is a study of blood T cell repertoires in COVID-19. The germline V gene has CDR1 SGHRS and CDR2 YFSETQ. The length of the CDR3 is 15 residues. V lost 2 bases and J 4 bases, leaving 16 bases between the germline ends. In the original analysis: Counts of nucleated cells, estimated from reference gene primer amplification, were obtained. Here immunoSEQ multiplex PCR was the method, and the copy in TCRdb shows in-frame clones only, minus some. That table supplies the V and J calls and clone size; D and trimming were determined from the DNA. The table includes 95,000 to 150,000 clones, about 86% detected once.

Sequencing was performed on peripheral blood. The chain joins TRBV5-1 to TRBJ2-7; no reliable D call. This clonotype was sampled from a woman in her fifties or sixties with active or convalescent COVID-19. This chain's CDR3 is CASSFGFPPKYEQYF. CDR3 bases: TGCGCCAGCAGCTTCGGGTTCCCCCCTAAGTACGAGCAGTACTTC. The full variable domain, rest sourced from reference TRBV5-1 and TRBJ2-7, is KAGVTQTPRYLIKTRGQQVTLSCSPISGHRSVSWYQQTPGQGLQFLFEYFSETQRNKGNFPGRFSGRQFSNSRSEMNVSTLELGDSALYLCASSFGFPPKYEQYFGPGTRLTVT.